What follows is one T cell receptor (beta chain) and its context. The antigen is unknown. The source of the sample is a study of beta chain features in type 1 diabetes. The isolated RNA, all of it, was reverse transcribed, so expressed TCRB transcripts were what got sequenced. Repertoires were generated with immunoSEQ multiplex PCR, while TCRdb's copy carries only in-frame clones and drops some. The table records 250,000 to 350,000 clones, less than 15% of them present only once. The V end lost 0 bases, the J end lost 1 base, and 4 bases lay between the germline ends. The CDR3 loop spans 13 amino acids. Germline assignment: CDR1 SGDLS and CDR2 YYNGEE. General observations from the study: In patients and controls equally, PCR might favor templates that are shorter.

The gene calls are TRBV9 and TRBJ2-5, with D hard to call. Sequences were obtained from central memory CD4+ T cells from blood. The receptor comes from a man aged 25-40 years in good health. CDR3 sequence reads: CASSVASQETQYF. In DNA, the CDR3 is TGTGCCAGCAGCGTAGCGTCCCAAGAGACCCAGTACTTC.